This T cell receptor beta chain was retrieved from a study of shared clonotypes between healthy human individuals. Study conclusions and caveats: Sampling included only blood; tissue repertoires likely differ.

Turning to this clone: Antigen specificity is unknown.

Measured with immunoSEQ multiplex PCR; TCRdb has only the in-frame clones, and not every one. Here the sample spans over a million clones, 65% to 80% being singletons. Losses at the gene ends were 6 bases for V and 1 base for J; bases not matched to a gene: 3. This CDR3 spans 15 amino acids. CDR1 is SGHTA, CDR2 FQGNSA, per germline. V and J are TRBV7-2 and TRBJ2-2; 9 bases are a match to TRBD1. Specimen: memory CD4+ T cells sorted from blood. Subset reported: CD45RA-negative fraction. The sequence derives from a young man in good health. CDR3 sequence (DNA): TGTGCCAGCAGATTGGGACAGGGGAACACCGGGGAGCTGTTTTTT. This translates into CASRLGQGNTGELFF.